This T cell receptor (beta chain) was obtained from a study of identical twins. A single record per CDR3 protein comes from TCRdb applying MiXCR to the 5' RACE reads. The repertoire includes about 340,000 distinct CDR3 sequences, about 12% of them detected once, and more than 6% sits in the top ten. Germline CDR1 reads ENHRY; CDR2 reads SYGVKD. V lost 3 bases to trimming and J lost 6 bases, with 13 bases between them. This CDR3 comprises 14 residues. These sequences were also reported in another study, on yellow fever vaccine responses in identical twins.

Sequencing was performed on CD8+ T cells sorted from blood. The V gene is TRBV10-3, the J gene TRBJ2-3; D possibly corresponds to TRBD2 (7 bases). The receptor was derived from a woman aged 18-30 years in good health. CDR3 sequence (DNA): TGTGCCATCAGTGAAAGCAGGGGAGGGGATACGCAGTATTTT. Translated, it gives CAISESRGGDTQYF.